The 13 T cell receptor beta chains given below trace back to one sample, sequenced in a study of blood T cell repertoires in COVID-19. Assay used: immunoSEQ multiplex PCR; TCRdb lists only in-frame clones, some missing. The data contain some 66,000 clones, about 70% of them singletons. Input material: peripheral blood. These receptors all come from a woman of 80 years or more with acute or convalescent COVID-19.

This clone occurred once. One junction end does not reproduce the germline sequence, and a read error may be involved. The CDR3 reads CRVEGGGTGLYGYTF. CDR3 nucleotide sequence: TGCCGCGTTGAAGGGGGGGGGACAGGCCTCTATGGCTACACCTTC. This sequence joins TRBV29-1 and TRBJ1-2, with TRBD1 matching 8 bases. This CDR3 spans 15 amino acids. Germline CDR1 is SQVTM and CDR2 is ANQGSEA.

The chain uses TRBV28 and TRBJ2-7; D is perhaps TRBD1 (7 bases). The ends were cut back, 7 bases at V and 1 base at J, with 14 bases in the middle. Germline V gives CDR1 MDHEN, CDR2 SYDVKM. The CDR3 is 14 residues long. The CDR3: CASTGGILSYEQYF. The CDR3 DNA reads TGTGCCAGCACAGGGGGGATCCTATCCTACGAGCAGTACTTC. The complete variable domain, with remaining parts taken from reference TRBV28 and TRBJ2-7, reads DVKVTQSSRYLVKRTGEKVFLECVQDMDHENMFWYRQDPGLGLRLIYFSYDVKMKEKGDIPEGYSVSREKKERFSLILESASTNQTSMYLCASTGGILSYEQYFGPGTRLTVT.

CDR3 DNA: TGCGCCAGCAGCACCGGAGGGACTAGCGGGAACAATGAGCAGTTCTTC. It is translated as CASSTGGTSGNNEQFF. This chain connects TRBV5-1 to TRBJ2-1; the match to TRBD2 covers 13 bases. CDR1 SGHRS and CDR2 YFSETQ come from the germline V gene. The CDR3 runs 16 residues. J was trimmed by 5 bases and V by 4 bases; bases with no gene match: 6.

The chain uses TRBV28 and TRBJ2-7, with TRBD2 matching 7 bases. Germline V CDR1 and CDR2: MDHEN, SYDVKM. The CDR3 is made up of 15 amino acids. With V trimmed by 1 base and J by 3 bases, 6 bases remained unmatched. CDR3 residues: CASSLLSGAYYEQYF. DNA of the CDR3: TGTGCCAGCAGTTTATTGAGCGGGGCCTACTACGAGCAGTACTTC.

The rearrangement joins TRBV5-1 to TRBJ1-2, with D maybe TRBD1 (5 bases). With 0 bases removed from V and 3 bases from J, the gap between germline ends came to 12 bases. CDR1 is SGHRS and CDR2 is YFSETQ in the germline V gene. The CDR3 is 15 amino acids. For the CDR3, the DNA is TGCGCCAGCAGCTTGGTTCCGGGGGAGGACTATGGCTACACCTTC. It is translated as CASSLVPGEDYGYTF.

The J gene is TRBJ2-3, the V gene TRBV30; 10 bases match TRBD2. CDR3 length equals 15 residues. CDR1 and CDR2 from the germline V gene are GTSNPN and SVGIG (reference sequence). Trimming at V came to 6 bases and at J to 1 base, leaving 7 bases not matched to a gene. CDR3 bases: TGTGCCTGCCTGGGGCTAGCGGGAGGCACAGATACGCAGTATTTT. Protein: CACLGLAGGTDTQYF.

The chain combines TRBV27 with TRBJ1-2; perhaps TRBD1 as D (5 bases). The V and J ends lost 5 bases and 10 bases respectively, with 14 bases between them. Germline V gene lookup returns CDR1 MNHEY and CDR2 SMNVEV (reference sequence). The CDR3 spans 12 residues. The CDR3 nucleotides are TGTGCCAGCAGTACCCGACAGAACGACTACACCTTC. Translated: CASSTRQNDYTF.

As DNA, the CDR3 is TGTGCCAGCAGCCAAGGACTAGCAGATACGCAGTATTTT. Its translation is CASSQGLADTQYF. The chain uses TRBV3-1 (or the pseudogene TRBV3-2) and TRBJ2-3; possibly TRBD2 for D (6 bases). Per germline, CDR1 LGHDT and CDR2 YNNKEL (reference sequence). V lost 1 base and J lost 4, with 6 bases in between. This CDR3 is built from 13 residues.

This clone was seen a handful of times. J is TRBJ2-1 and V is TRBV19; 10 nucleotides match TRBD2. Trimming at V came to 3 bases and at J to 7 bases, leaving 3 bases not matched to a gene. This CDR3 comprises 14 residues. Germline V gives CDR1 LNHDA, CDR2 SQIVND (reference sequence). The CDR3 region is CASSILAGVNEQFF. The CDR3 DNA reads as TGTGCCAGTAGTATTCTAGCGGGAGTAAATGAGCAGTTCTTC.

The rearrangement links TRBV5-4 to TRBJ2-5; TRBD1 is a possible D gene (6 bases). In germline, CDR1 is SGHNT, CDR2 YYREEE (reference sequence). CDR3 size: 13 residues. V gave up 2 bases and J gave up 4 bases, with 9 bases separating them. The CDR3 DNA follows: TGTGCCAGCAGCTTCGAAGGGGGAGAGACCCAGTACTTC. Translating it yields CASSFEGGETQYF.

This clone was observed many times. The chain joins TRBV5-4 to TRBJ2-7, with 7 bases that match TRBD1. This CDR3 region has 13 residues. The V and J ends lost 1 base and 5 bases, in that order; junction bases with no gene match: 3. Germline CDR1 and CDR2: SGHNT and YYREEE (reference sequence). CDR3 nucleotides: TGTGCCAGCAGCTTGAACAGGGGCGACGAGCAGTACTTC. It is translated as CASSLNRGDEQYF.

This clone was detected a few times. The CDR3 DNA reads TGTGCCAGCAGTAAGGGGTGGAATTCACCCCTCCACTTT. Translating it yields CASSKGWNSPLHF. This chain uses TRBV25-1 with TRBJ1-6; maybe TRBD1 (5 bases). V was pared by 5 bases and J by 7 bases, with 9 bases between. The CDR3 extends over 13 amino acids. Germline V gives CDR1 MGHDK, CDR2 SYGVNS.

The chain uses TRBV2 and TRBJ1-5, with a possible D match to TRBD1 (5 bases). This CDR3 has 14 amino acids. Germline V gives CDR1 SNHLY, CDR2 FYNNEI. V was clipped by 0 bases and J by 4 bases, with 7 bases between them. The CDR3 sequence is CASSEATANQPQHF. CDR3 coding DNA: TGTGCCAGCAGTGAAGCGACAGCTAATCAGCCCCAGCATTTT.